This T cell receptor (beta chain) was sequenced in a study of cytomegalovirus exposure and HLA in healthy donors. Study results and caveats: Researchers counted around 170 TCR beta chains as cytomegalovirus-associated.

Measured with immunoSEQ multiplex PCR; TCRdb has only the in-frame clones, and not every one. The table lists 100,000 or so clones, around 90% of them singletons. Germline values: CDR1 LNHNV, CDR2 YYDKDF (reference sequence). V was shortened by 0 bases and J by 8 bases, with 20 bases between the two germline ends. The CDR3 has 17 residues. This clone was seen only once. Antigen specificity is unknown. The chain employs TRBV15 and TRBJ2-1; possibly TRBD2 for D (10 bases). The sequencing sample was made of PBMCs. The TCR originated in a woman aged 30 to 39 in good health and CMV-seronegative. CDR3 DNA sequence: TGTGCCACCAGCAGAGATATAGCGGGAGGACAGGGGTATGAGCAGTTCTTC. This codes for CATSRDIAGGQGYEQFF. Combining the CDR3 with reference TRBV15 and TRBJ2-1 gives the whole variable domain DAMVIQNPRYQVTQFGKPVTLSCSQTLNHNVMYWYQQKSSQAPKLLFHYYDKDFNNEADTPDNFQSRRPNTSFCFLDIRSPGLGDTAMYLCATSRDIAGGQGYEQFFGPGTRLTVL.